This TCR beta chain was recorded in a study of regulatory T cells in long-lasting Graves disease. Time point specified: newly diagnosed GD, antithyroid drugs for less than 3 months. Following extraction of RNA from PBMCs, that RNA was used to make the TCR library. Sequencing libraries for TCR beta were prepared with iRepertoire HTBI primers and Arm-PCR of CDR3 regions. MiXCR, applied by TCRdb to the multiplex PCR reads, yields one record per CDR3 protein. Among 580,000 or so distinct CDR3 sequences listed, about 16% were seen once. CDR3 length equals 16 residues. The V gene lost 0 bases and the J gene lost 6 bases, with 18 bases spanning the gap. CDR1 LGHDT and CDR2 YNNKEL come from the germline V gene (reference sequence). Study-level results: The study found lower TCR diversity in persistent Graves' patients than in newly diagnosed ones. Those with persistent disease had in common more public clonotypes (roughly 3,000) than new patients (approximately 890).

Details on this clonotype: Its antigen is not identified.

The same sample was also studied in work on T cells in Graves' hyperthyroidism and ophthalmopathy. That source notes: Graves' hyperthyroidism qualified as stable when ophthalmopathy did not progress within 18 months. The model predicted ophthalmopathy a median around six months before onset.

Sequencing used peripheral blood mononuclear cells (PBMCs), obtained at new diagnosis, from a patient treated with antithyroid drugs. This TCR came from a man aged 18 to 35 with Graves disease. This chain connects TRBV3-1 to TRBJ2-7; D ambiguous. The CDR3 DNA follows: TGTGCCAGCAGCCAAGATGACCCCTGGGGAATTCGCGAGCAGTACTTC. Translating gives CASSQDDPWGIREQYF.